This T cell receptor (beta chain) is from a study of T cell changes during pregnancy in multiple sclerosis. CDR1 MNHEY and CDR2 SVGAGI come from the germline V gene. CDR3 length: 15 residues. The V and J ends lost 8 bases and 4 bases, in that order; junction bases with no gene match: 11. The data were produced by immunoSEQ multiplex PCR, yet TCRdb's version contains in-frame clones alone and is incomplete. Of 85,000 to 90,000 clones in the sample, 90% to 95% are singletons; the top ten hold less than 2%. This clonotype originated in a female donor in good health, enrolled as a control in a pregnancy study. The chain recombines TRBV6-5 with TRBJ1-2; 9 bases are shared with TRBD1. The starting material was peripheral blood, obtained after pregnancy. CDR3 DNA: TGTGCCAGCCTTCCGGGTACAGGGGGCTCCTATGGCTACACCTTC. Its translation: CASLPGTGGSYGYTF.